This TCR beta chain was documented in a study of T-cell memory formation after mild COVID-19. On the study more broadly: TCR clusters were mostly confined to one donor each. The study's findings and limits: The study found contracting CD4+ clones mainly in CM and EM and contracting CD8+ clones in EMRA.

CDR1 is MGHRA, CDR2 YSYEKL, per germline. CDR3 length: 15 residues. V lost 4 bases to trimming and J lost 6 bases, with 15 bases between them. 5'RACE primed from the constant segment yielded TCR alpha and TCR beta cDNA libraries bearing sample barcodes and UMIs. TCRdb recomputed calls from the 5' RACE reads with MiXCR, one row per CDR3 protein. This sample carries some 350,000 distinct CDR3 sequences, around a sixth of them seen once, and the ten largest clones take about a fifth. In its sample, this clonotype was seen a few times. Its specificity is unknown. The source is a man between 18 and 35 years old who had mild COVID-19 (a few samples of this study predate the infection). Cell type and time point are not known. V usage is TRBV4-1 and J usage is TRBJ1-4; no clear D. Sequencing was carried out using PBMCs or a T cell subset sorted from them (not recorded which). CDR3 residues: CASSLVGVRYEKLFF. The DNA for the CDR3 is TGCGCCAGCAGCCTTGTCGGGGTGCGATATGAAAAACTGTTTTTT.